The rows below give T cell receptor beta chains drawn from one sample of a study of cytomegalovirus exposure and HLA in healthy donors. Here immunoSEQ multiplex PCR was the method, and the copy in TCRdb shows in-frame clones only, minus some. The profile shows around 70,000 clones, under 80% of them singletons. The sequenced sample was PBMCs. Receptors were obtained from a male donor in good health and CMV-seropositive. The CDR3 runs from the conserved cysteine through the conserved F or W. D genes are given only for firm matches. Clone size is stated in some rows and not others, as once, few, many or a class when expanded.

D gene: TRBD1; V gene: TRBV6-6; J gene: TRBJ1-5; CDR3 length: 15; clone size: NA; CDR3 protein: CASSYWGQLNQPQHF; CDR3 DNA: TGTGCCAGCAGTTATTGGGGACAGCTCAATCAGCCCCAGCATTTT
D gene: TRBD1; V gene: TRBV6-5; J gene: TRBJ2-7; CDR3 length: 14; clone size: NA; CDR3 protein: CASRLTGAVIEQYF; CDR3 DNA: TGTGCCAGCAGGCTCACAGGGGCCGTAATCGAGCAGTACTTC
D gene: TRBD1; V gene: TRBV19; J gene: TRBJ1-5; CDR3 length: 17; clone size: NA; CDR3 protein: CASSNRLHRGSREPQHF; CDR3 DNA: TGTGCCAGTAGTAACCGACTCCACAGGGGGTCGAGGGAGCCCCAGCATTTT
D gene: TRBD2; V gene: TRBV6-4; J gene: TRBJ2-2; CDR3 length: 15; clone size: few; CDR3 protein: CASSEWTSPPGELFF; CDR3 DNA: TGTGCCAGCAGTGAATGGACTAGCCCCCCCGGGGAGCTGTTTTTT
D gene: NA; V gene: TRBV6-6; J gene: TRBJ2-7; CDR3 length: 14; clone size: NA; CDR3 protein: CASGSGGSSYEQYF; CDR3 DNA: TGTGCCAGCGGTAGTGGCGGAAGCTCCTACGAGCAGTACTTC
D gene: TRBD1; V gene: TRBV5-4; J gene: TRBJ2-7; CDR3 length: 15; clone size: NA; CDR3 protein: CASSTPTGSLDEQYF; CDR3 DNA: TGTGCCAGCAGCACACCGACAGGGTCTCTTGACGAGCAGTACTTC
D gene: TRBD2; V gene: TRBV10-3; J gene: TRBJ2-2; CDR3 length: 15; clone size: few; CDR3 protein: CASSDVAGNTGELFF; CDR3 DNA: TGTGCCAGCAGTGACGTAGCGGGGAACACCGGGGAGCTGTTTTTT
D gene: NA; V gene: TRBV6-5; J gene: TRBJ1-6; CDR3 length: 14; clone size: NA; CDR3 protein: CASSDAGNNSPLHF; CDR3 DNA: TGTGCCAGCAGCGACGCGGGGAATAATTCACCCCTCCACTTT
D gene: TRBD2; V gene: TRBV5-8; J gene: TRBJ2-2; CDR3 length: 17; clone size: NA; CDR3 protein: CASSRLPSGPSTGELFF; CDR3 DNA: TGTGCCAGCAGCAGACTACCTAGCGGCCCCTCCACCGGGGAGCTGTTTTTT
D gene: TRBD1; V gene: TRBV30; J gene: TRBJ1-6; CDR3 length: 14; clone size: few; CDR3 protein: CAWSSQGANSPLHF; CDR3 DNA: TGTGCCTGGAGTTCACAGGGGGCGAATTCACCCCTCCACTTT
D gene: TRBD1; V gene: TRBV29-1; J gene: TRBJ1-3; CDR3 length: 14; clone size: NA; CDR3 protein: CSGTGAQGGNTIYF; CDR3 DNA: TGCAGCGGGACAGGGGCCCAGGGTGGAAACACCATATATTTT
D gene: NA; V gene: TRBV9; J gene: TRBJ1-1; CDR3 length: 12; clone size: NA; CDR3 protein: CASSVAGTEAFF; CDR3 DNA: TGTGCCAGCAGCGTAGCGGGAACTGAAGCTTTCTTT
D gene: TRBD1; V gene: TRBV11-2; J gene: TRBJ1-1; CDR3 length: 16; clone size: NA; CDR3 protein: CASSLVGQGLDTEAFF; CDR3 DNA: TGTGCCAGCAGCTTAGTGGGACAGGGTTTGGACACTGAAGCTTTCTTT
D gene: NA; V gene: TRBV4-3; J gene: TRBJ1-3; CDR3 length: 16; clone size: NA; CDR3 protein: CASSQEAQASGNTIYF; CDR3 DNA: TGCGCCAGCAGCCAAGAGGCGCAGGCCTCTGGAAACACCATATATTTT
D gene: TRBD1; V gene: TRBV5-1; J gene: TRBJ2-7; CDR3 length: 14; clone size: NA; CDR3 protein: CASSLDRGHNEQYF; CDR3 DNA: TGCGCCAGCAGCTTGGACAGGGGGCACAACGAGCAGTACTTC
D gene: TRBD1; V gene: TRBV6-5; J gene: TRBJ2-7; CDR3 length: 13; clone size: NA; CDR3 protein: CASSRQGNYEQYF; CDR3 DNA: TGTGCCAGCAGTCGACAGGGGAACTACGAGCAGTACTTC
D gene: NA; V gene: TRBV5-8; J gene: TRBJ1-2; CDR3 length: 13; clone size: NA; CDR3 protein: CASRVRGALGYTF; CDR3 DNA: TGTGCCAGCAGAGTCCGCGGAGCTTTGGGCTACACCTTC
D gene: NA; V gene: TRBV14; J gene: TRBJ2-6; CDR3 length: 18; clone size: NA; CDR3 protein: CASSPHQGLHSGANVLTF; CDR3 DNA: TGTGCCAGCAGCCCGCACCAAGGACTGCACTCTGGGGCCAACGTCCTGACTTTC
D gene: TRBD1; V gene: TRBV6-1; J gene: TRBJ2-7; CDR3 length: 15; clone size: NA; CDR3 protein: CASSLGTGGTYEQYF; CDR3 DNA: TGTGCCAGCAGTCTGGGGACAGGGGGGACCTACGAGCAGTACTTC
D gene: NA; V gene: TRBV5-5; J gene: TRBJ2-3; CDR3 length: 18; clone size: NA; CDR3 protein: CASSSPGLGVGSTNTQYF; CDR3 DNA: TGTGCCAGCAGCTCACCGGGTCTAGGGGTTGGTTCGACAAATACGCAGTATTTT
D gene: NA; V gene: TRBV2; J gene: TRBJ1-2; CDR3 length: 15; clone size: NA; CDR3 protein: CASSELPQRPYGYTF; CDR3 DNA: TGTGCCAGCAGTGAGCTACCCCAGCGTCCCTATGGCTACACCTTC
D gene: NA; V gene: TRBV6-5; J gene: TRBJ1-2; CDR3 length: 13; clone size: NA; CDR3 protein: CASSQGNSGGYTF; CDR3 DNA: TGTGCCAGCAGTCAAGGGAACAGCGGTGGCTACACCTTC
D gene: TRBD1; V gene: TRBV18; J gene: TRBJ1-1; CDR3 length: 18; clone size: NA; CDR3 protein: CASSLGQGARLGLAEAFF; CDR3 DNA: TGTGCCAGCTCACTCGGACAGGGGGCGAGGTTAGGTCTTGCTGAAGCTTTCTTT
D gene: TRBD2; V gene: TRBV5-1; J gene: TRBJ2-7; CDR3 length: 14; clone size: NA; CDR3 protein: CASSLERTSYEQYF; CDR3 DNA: TGCGCCAGCAGCTTGGAACGGACTAGCTACGAGCAGTACTTC